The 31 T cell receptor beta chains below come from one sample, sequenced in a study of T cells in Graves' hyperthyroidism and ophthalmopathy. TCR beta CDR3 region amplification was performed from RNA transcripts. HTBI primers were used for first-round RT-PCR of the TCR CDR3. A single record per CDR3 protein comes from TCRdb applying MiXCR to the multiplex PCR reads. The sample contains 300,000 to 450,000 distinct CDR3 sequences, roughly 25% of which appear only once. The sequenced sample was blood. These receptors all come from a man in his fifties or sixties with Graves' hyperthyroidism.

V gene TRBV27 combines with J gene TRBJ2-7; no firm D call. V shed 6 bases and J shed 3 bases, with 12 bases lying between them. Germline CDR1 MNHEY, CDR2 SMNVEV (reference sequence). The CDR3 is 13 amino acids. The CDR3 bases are TGTGCCAGCAGGACTTACAGTAACTACGAGCAGTACTTC. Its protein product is CASRTYSNYEQYF.

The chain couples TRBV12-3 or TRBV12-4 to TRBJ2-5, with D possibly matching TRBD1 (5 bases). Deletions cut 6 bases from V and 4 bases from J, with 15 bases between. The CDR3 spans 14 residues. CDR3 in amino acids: CASSRGHNPETQYF. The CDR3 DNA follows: TGTGCCAGCAGCCGAGGACATAACCCAGAGACCCAGTACTTC.

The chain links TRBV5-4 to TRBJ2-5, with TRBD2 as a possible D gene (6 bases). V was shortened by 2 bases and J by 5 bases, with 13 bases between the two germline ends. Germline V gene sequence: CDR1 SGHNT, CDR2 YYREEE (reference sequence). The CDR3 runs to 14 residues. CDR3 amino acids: CASSFREFEETQYF. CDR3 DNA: TGTGCCAGCAGCTTTCGGGAGTTCGAGGAGACCCAGTACTTC.

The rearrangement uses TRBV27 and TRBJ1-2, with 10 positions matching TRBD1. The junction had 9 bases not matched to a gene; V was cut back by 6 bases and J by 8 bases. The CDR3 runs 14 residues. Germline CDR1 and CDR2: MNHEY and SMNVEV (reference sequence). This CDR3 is CASSTGQGSKGYTF. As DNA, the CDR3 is TGTGCCAGCAGCACGGGACAGGGGTCGAAAGGCTACACCTTC.

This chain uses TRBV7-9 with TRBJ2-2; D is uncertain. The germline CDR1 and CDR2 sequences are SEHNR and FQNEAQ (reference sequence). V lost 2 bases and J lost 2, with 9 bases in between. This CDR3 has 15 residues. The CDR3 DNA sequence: TGTGCCAGCAGCTTAAAAATCACAAACACCGGGGAGCTGTTTTTT. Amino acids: CASSLKITNTGELFF.

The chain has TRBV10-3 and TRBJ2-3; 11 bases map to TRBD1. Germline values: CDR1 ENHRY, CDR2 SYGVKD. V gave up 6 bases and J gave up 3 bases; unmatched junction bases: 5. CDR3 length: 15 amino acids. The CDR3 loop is CAISKGQGETDTQYF. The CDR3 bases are TGTGCCATCAGCAAGGGACAGGGGGAGACAGATACGCAGTATTTT.

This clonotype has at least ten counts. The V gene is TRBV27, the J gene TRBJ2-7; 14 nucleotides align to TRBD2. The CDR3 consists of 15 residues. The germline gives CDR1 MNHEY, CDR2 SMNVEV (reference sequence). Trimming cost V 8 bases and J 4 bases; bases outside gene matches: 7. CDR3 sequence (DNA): TGTGCCAGCTGTTCGGGGACTAGCGGGAGTTACGAGCAGTACTTC. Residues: CASCSGTSGSYEQYF.

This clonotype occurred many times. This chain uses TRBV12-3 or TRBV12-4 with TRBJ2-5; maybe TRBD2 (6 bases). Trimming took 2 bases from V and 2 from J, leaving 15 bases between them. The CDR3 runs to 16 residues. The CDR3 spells CASSLLPAGPQETQYF. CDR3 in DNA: TGTGCCAGCAGTTTACTACCGGCGGGGCCTCAAGAGACCCAGTACTTC.

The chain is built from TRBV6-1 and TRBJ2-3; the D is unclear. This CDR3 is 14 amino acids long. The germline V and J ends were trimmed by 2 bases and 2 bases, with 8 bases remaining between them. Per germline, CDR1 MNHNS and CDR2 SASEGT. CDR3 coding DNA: TGTGCCAGCAGTGAATGGCCGAACACAGATACGCAGTATTTT. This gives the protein CASSEWPNTDTQYF.

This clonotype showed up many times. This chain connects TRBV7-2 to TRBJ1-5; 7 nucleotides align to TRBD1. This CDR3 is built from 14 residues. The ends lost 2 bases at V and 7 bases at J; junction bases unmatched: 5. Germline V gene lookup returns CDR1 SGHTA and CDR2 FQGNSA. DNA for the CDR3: TGTGCCAGCAGCTTAATCGACAGGGAACAGCCCCAGCATTTT. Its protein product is CASSLIDREQPQHF.

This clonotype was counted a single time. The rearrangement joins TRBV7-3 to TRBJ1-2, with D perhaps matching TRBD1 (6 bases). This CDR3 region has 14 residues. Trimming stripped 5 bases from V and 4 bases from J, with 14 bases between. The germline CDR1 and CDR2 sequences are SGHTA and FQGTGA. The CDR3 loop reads CASSPEDRGYGYTF. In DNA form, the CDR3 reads TGTGCCAGCAGCCCGGAGGACAGAGGCTATGGCTACACCTTC.

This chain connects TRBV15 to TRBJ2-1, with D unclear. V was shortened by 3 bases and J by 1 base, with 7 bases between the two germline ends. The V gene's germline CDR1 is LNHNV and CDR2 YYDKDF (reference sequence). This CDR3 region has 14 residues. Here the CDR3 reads CATSRDGSYNEQFF. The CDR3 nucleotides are TGTGCCACCAGCAGGGATGGGTCCTACAATGAGCAGTTCTTC. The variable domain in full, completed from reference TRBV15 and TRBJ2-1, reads DAMVIQNPRYQVTQFGKPVTLSCSQTLNHNVMYWYQQKSSQAPKLLFHYYDKDFNNEADTPDNFQSRRPNTSFCFLDIRSPGLGDTAMYLCATSRDGSYNEQFFGPGTRLTVL.

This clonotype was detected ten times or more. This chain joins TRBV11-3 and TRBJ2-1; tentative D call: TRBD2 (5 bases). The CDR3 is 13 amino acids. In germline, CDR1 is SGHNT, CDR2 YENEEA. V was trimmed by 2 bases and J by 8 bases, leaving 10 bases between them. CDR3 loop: CASSLMERDEQFF. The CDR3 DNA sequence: TGTGCCAGCAGCTTAATGGAGAGGGATGAGCAGTTCTTC.

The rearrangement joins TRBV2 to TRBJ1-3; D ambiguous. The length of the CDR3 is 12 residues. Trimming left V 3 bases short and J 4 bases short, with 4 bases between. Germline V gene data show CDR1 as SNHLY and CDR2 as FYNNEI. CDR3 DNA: TGTGCCAGCAGTGAGGAGGGAAACACCATATATTTT. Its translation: CASSEEGNTIYF.

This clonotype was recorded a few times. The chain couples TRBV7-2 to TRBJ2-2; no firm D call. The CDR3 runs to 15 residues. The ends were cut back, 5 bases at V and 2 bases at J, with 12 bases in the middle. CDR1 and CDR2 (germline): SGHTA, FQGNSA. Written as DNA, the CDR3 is TGTGCCAGCAGCCGACCCGAGAGCAACACCGGGGAGCTGTTTTTT. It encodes CASSRPESNTGELFF.

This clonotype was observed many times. CDR3 in amino acids: CSARTSGSSETQYF. DNA of the CDR3: TGCAGTGCTAGAACTAGCGGCAGTTCGGAGACCCAGTACTTC. This sequence joins TRBV20-1 and TRBJ2-5, with 8 bases lining up with TRBD2. This CDR3 comprises 14 residues. V was clipped by 2 bases and J by 5 bases; unmatched bases: 7. The germline gives CDR1 DFQATT, CDR2 SNEGSKA (reference sequence).

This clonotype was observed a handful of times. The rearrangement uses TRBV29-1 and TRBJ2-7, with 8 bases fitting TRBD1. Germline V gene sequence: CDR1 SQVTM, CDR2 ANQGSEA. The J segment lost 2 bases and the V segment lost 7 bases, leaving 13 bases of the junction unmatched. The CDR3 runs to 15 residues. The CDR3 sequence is CSAENDRGRAYEQYF. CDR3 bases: TGCAGCGCCGAAAATGACAGGGGAAGGGCCTACGAGCAGTACTTC.

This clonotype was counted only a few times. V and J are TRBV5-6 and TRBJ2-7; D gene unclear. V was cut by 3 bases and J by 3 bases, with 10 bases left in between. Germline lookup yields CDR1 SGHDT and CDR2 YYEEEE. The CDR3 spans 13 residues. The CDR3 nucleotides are TGTGCCAGCAGCTATGGACGGCACTACGAGCAGTACTTC. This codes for CASSYGRHYEQYF.

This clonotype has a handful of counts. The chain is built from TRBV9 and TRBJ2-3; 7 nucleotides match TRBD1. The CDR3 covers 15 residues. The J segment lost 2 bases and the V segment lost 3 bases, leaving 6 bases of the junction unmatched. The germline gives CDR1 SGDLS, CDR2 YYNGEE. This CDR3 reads CASSGQGWDTDTQYF. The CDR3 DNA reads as TGTGCCAGCAGCGGACAGGGATGGGACACAGATACGCAGTATTTT.

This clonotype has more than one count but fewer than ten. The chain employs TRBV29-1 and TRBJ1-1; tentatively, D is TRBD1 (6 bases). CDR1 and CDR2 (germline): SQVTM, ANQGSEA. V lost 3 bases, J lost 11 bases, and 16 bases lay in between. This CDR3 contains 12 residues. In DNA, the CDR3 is TGCAGCGTTGAGGGAAACAGGGTTGGGGCTTTCTTT. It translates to CSVEGNRVGAFF.

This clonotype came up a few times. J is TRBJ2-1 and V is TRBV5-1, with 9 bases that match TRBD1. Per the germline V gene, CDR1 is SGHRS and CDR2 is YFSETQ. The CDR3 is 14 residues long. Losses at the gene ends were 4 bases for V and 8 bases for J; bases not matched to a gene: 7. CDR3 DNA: TGCGCCAGCAGCAGACCGGGACAGGGCCATGAGCAGTTCTTC. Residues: CASSRPGQGHEQFF. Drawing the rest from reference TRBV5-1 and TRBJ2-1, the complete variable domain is KAGVTQTPRYLIKTRGQQVTLSCSPISGHRSVSWYQQTPGQGLQFLFEYFSETQRNKGNFPGRFSGRQFSNSRSEMNVSTLELGDSALYLCASSRPGQGHEQFFGPGTRLTVL.

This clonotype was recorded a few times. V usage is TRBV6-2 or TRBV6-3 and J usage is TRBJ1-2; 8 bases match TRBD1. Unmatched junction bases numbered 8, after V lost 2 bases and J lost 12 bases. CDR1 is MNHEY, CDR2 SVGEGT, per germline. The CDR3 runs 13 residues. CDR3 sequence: CASSYTGGQDNTF. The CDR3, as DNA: TGTGCCAGCAGTTACACGGGGGGACAGGACAACACCTTC.

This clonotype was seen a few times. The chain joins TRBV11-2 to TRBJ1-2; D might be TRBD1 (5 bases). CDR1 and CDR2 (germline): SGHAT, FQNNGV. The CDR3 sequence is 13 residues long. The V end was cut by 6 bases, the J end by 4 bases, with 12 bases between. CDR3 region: CASSMGQFYGYTF. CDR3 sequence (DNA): TGTGCCAGCAGTATGGGGCAGTTCTATGGCTACACCTTC.

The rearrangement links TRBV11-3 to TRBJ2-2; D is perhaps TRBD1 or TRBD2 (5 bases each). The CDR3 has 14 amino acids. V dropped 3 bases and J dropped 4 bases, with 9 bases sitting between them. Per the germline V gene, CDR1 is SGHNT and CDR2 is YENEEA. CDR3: CASSFGGVTGELFF. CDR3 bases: TGTGCCAGCAGCTTTGGGGGAGTCACCGGGGAGCTGTTTTTT.

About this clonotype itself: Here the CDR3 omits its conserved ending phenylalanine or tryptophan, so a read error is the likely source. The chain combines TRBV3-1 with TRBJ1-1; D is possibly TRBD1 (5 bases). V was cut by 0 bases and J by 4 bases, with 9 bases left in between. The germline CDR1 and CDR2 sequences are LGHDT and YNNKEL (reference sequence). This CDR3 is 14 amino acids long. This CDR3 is CASSQDTGATEAFS. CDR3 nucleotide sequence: TGTGCCAGCAGCCAAGACACAGGTGCCACTGAAGCTTTCTCT.

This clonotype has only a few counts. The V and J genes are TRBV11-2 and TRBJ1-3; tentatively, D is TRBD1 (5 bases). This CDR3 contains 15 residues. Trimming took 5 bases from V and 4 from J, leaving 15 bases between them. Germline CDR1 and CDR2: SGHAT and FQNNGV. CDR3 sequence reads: CASSLLGQSGNTIYF. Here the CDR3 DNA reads TGTGCCAGCAGCCTTCTGGGGCAGTCAGGAAACACCATATATTTT.

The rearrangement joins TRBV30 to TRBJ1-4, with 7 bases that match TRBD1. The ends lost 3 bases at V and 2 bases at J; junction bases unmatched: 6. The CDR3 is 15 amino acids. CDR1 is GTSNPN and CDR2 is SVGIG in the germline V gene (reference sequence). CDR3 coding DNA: TGTGCCTGGAGGAGACCGGGACAGACTAATGAAAAACTGTTTTTT. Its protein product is CAWRRPGQTNEKLFF.

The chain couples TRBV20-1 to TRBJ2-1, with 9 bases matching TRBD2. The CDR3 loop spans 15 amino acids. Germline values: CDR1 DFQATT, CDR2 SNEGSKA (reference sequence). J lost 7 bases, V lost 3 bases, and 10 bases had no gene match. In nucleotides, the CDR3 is TGCAGTGCTAGTGAGGTAGCGGGAGTCGGAAATGAGCAGTTCTTC. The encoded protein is CSASEVAGVGNEQFF.

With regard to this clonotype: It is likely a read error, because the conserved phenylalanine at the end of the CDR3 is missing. CDR3 DNA sequence: TGTGCCAGCAGTGCGTCCGGGACAGGGCGGGGCACAGATACGCAGTATCTT. Its protein product is CASSASGTGRGTDTQYL. The chain links TRBV6-1 to TRBJ2-3; 9 bases agree with TRBD1. CDR1 and CDR2 from the germline V gene are MNHNS and SASEGT. The V segment lost 4 bases and the J segment 1 base; nucleotides outside the gene matches: 9. This CDR3 is 17 amino acids long.

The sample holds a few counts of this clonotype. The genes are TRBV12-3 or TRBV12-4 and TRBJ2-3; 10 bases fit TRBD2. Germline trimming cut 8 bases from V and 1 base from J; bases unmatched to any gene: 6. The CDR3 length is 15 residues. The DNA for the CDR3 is TGTGCCAGCTCGCAAAGCGGGAGGGGCACAGATACGCAGTATTTT. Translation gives CASSQSGRGTDTQYF.

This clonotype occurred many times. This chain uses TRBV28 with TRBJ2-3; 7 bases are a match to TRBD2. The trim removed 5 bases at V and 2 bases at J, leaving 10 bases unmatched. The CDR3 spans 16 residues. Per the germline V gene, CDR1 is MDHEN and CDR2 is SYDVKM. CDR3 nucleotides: TGTGCCAGCAGTCCCTTGGGGGGGGTGAACACAGATACGCAGTATTTT. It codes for CASSPLGGVNTDTQYF.